One sample yielded the 22 T cell receptor beta chains listed below, sequenced in a study of T cells in Graves' hyperthyroidism and ophthalmopathy. RNA transcripts were the template for amplifying TCR beta CDR3 regions. HTBI primers were employed in a first-round RT-PCR of the TCR CDR3. TCRdb analysed the multiplex PCR reads with MiXCR anew, one entry per CDR3 protein. This table holds around 620,000 distinct CDR3 sequences, approximately 44% found once. Specimen: peripheral blood or thyroid tissue (not recorded which). The receptors stem from an adult woman with Graves' disease, either hyperthyroidism or ophthalmopathy (not recorded which).

This clonotype was found once. V and J are TRBV19 and TRBJ2-1; 9 bases map to TRBD2. The CDR3 consists of 15 residues. Germline CDR1 and CDR2: LNHDA and SQIVND (reference sequence). The ends lost 4 bases at V and 3 bases at J; junction bases unmatched: 4. The CDR3 DNA reads as TGTGCCAGTAGTACGTCTAGCGGGATCTACAATGAGCAGTTCTTC. Its protein product is CASSTSSGIYNEQFF. Based on the CDR3 plus reference TRBV19 and TRBJ2-1, the full variable domain is DGGITQSPKYLFRKEGQNVTLSCEQNLNHDAMYWYRQDPGQGLRLIYYSQIVNDFQKGDIAEGYSVSREKKESFPLTVTSAQKNPTAFYLCASSTSSGIYNEQFFGPGTRLTVL.

This clonotype was recorded many times. This rearrangement joins TRBV20-1 to TRBJ1-2; 8 nucleotides agree with TRBD1. Germline CDR1 reads DFQATT; CDR2 reads SNEGSKA (reference sequence). The CDR3 contains 12 residues. The J segment lost 4 bases and the V segment lost 6 bases, leaving 4 bases of the junction unmatched. For the CDR3, the DNA is TGCAGTGCCACGACAGGGGCCTATGGCTACACCTTC. It is translated as CSATTGAYGYTF.

This clonotype was found a few times. This chain uses TRBV6-6 with TRBJ1-2, with 9 bases matching TRBD1. From germline, CDR1 is MNHNY and CDR2 SVGAGI (reference sequence). Trimming at V came to 5 bases and at J to 7 bases, leaving 5 bases not matched to a gene. This CDR3 contains 13 residues. CDR3: CASSTGGLGGYTF. In nucleotides, the CDR3 is TGTGCCAGCAGTACAGGGGGCTTAGGTGGCTACACCTTC.

This clonotype appeared once. The junction does not match germline at one end; this may be a read error. The chain is built from TRBV7-2 and TRBJ2-7; TRBD2 agrees at 10 bases. This CDR3 comprises 18 residues. Germline V gene lookup returns CDR1 SGHTA and CDR2 FQGNSA. The CDR3: CASSIAAFVGTSEYEQYF. The DNA for the CDR3 is TGTGCCAGCAGCATAGCGGCCTTTGTCGGGACTAGCGAGTACGAGCAGTACTTC. Full variable domain (outside the CDR3, taken from reference TRBV7-2 and TRBJ2-7): GAGVSQSPSNKVTEKGKDVELRCDPISGHTALYWYRQSLGQGLEFLIYFQGNSAPDKSGLPSDRFSAERTGGSVSTLTIQRTQQEDSAVYLCASSIAAFVGTSEYEQYFGPGTRLTVT.

Turning to this clonotype: A junction end diverges from the germline sequence, so it may reflect a read error. The V and J genes are TRBV5-1 and TRBJ1-6; D perhaps matches TRBD1 (6 bases). Looked up from germline, CDR1 is SGHRS and CDR2 is YFSETQ. The CDR3 has 15 amino acids. CDR3 sequence reads: CASRAQGSDYSPLHF. DNA for the CDR3: TGTGCCAGCAGAGCTCAGGGGTCGGACTATTCACCCCTCCACTTT. Drawing the rest from reference TRBV5-1 and TRBJ1-6, the complete variable domain is KAGVTQTPRYLIKTRGQQVTLSCSPISGHRSVSWYQQTPGQGLQFLFEYFSETQRNKGNFPGRFSGRQFSNSRSEMNVSTLELGDSALYLCASRAQGSDYSPLHFGNGTRLTVT.

This clonotype was counted at least ten times. The chain combines TRBV12-3 or TRBV12-4 with TRBJ2-2, with D tentatively TRBD1 (6 bases). Trimming removed 5 bases at V and 6 bases at J, with 10 bases between. The CDR3 loop spans 13 amino acids. CDR3 amino acids: CASSLNRAGELFF. DNA of the CDR3: TGTGCCAGCAGTCTTAACAGGGCCGGGGAGCTGTTTTTT.

As to this clonotype: A read error may produce the germline difference seen at one junction end. CDR3 protein: CACSATSGRYQETQYF. The CDR3 DNA reads TGTGCCTGCAGTGCAACTAGCGGGAGGTACCAAGAGACCCAGTACTTC. The chain couples TRBV2 to TRBJ2-5; TRBD2 matches at 12 bases. Germline-derived CDR1 and CDR2 are SNHLY and FYNNEI. The CDR3 runs to 16 residues. The full variable domain, rest sourced from reference TRBV2 and TRBJ2-5, is EPEVTQTPSHQVTQMGQEVILRCVPISNHLYFYWYRQILGQKVEFLVSFYNNEISEKSEIFDDQFSVERPDGSNFTLKIRSTKLEDSAMYFCACSATSGRYQETQYFGPGTRLLVL.

The CDR3 bases are TGCGCCAGCAGTGATCCCGGGTCAAGACTGAACGAGCAGTACTTC. Translating gives CASSDPGSRLNEQYF. The chain links TRBV10-2 to TRBJ2-7; no definite D call. The CDR3 has 15 amino acids. CDR1 is WSHSY and CDR2 is SAAADI in the germline V gene. V lost 3 bases, J lost 5 bases, and 17 bases lay in between.

This clonotype was recorded a few times. The chain links TRBV15 to TRBJ1-1; tentatively, D is TRBD1 (6 bases). Germline loops: CDR1 LNHNV, CDR2 YYDKDF (reference sequence). Trimming stripped 5 bases from V and 8 bases from J, with 9 bases between. The CDR3 loop spans 11 amino acids. The CDR3 spells CATSFQGEAFF. CDR3 coding DNA: TGTGCCACCAGCTTTCAGGGGGAAGCTTTCTTT. Full variable domain (outside the CDR3, taken from reference TRBV15 and TRBJ1-1): DAMVIQNPRYQVTQFGKPVTLSCSQTLNHNVMYWYQQKSSQAPKLLFHYYDKDFNNEADTPDNFQSRRPNTSFCFLDIRSPGLGDTAMYLCATSFQGEAFFGQGTRLTVV.

This clonotype was counted a single time. The CDR3 spells CASSPGHGLGGVNTEAFF. The CDR3 DNA sequence: TGTGCCAGCAGTCCCGGACACGGCTTGGGAGGAGTGAACACTGAAGCTTTCTTT. This chain uses TRBV28 with TRBJ1-1; D possibly corresponds to TRBD1 (5 bases). Germline CDR1 MDHEN, CDR2 SYDVKM. Trimming pared 5 bases from V and 0 bases from J, leaving 22 bases between. This CDR3 has 18 residues.

The rearrangement links TRBV7-2 to TRBJ1-2; D is undetermined. The CDR3 has 13 residues. Germline loops: CDR1 SGHTA, CDR2 FQGNSA. The germline V and J ends were trimmed by 7 bases and 7 bases, with 16 bases remaining between them. DNA for the CDR3: TGTGCCAGCACCCCCGTGAAGGGTAGTGGCTACACCTTC. Translated, it gives CASTPVKGSGYTF.

The chain combines TRBV7-2 with TRBJ1-6; TRBD1 agrees at 10 bases. This CDR3 contains 17 residues. The germline CDR1 and CDR2 sequences are SGHTA and FQGNSA. The junction had 13 bases not matched to a gene; V was cut back by 8 bases and J by 6 bases. In DNA, the CDR3 is TGTGCCAGCGGAGAGGGGGGACAGGGGTGGCGTAATTCACCCCTCCACTTT. It is translated as CASGEGGQGWRNSPLHF.

The V gene is TRBV29-1, the J gene TRBJ2-5; TRBD2 agrees at 15 bases. The CDR3 length is 17 residues. Trimming cost V 6 bases and J 3 bases; bases outside gene matches: 11. Looked up from germline, CDR1 is SQVTM and CDR2 is ANQGSEA. CDR3 sequence reads: CSVERGLAGGLEETQYF. The CDR3 DNA reads TGCAGCGTCGAAAGGGGACTAGCGGGAGGATTGGAAGAGACCCAGTACTTC.

Many counts were recorded for this clonotype. The J gene is TRBJ1-2, the V gene TRBV24-1; the match to TRBD1 covers 9 bases. The length of the CDR3 is 14 residues. V was pared by 2 bases and J by 4 bases, with 1 base of the junction left unmatched. Germline V gives CDR1 KGHDR, CDR2 SFDVKD. The CDR3 loop is CATSDSTGGYGYTF. CDR3 DNA: TGTGCCACCAGTGATTCGACAGGGGGCTATGGCTACACCTTC.

The rearrangement uses TRBV10-3 and TRBJ1-2, with 9 nucleotides matching TRBD1. Germline lookup yields CDR1 ENHRY and CDR2 SYGVKD. The CDR3 consists of 14 residues. The J segment lost 0 bases and the V segment lost 6 bases, leaving 2 bases of the junction unmatched. CDR3 amino acids: CAIRGTGPNYGYTF. As DNA, the CDR3 is TGTGCCATCAGGGGGACAGGGCCTAACTATGGCTACACCTTC.

This clonotype was observed a few times. The chain uses TRBV10-3 and TRBJ2-5; D call uncertain. V lost 3 bases to trimming and J lost 9 bases, with 11 bases between them. The CDR3 spans 12 residues. Germline V gene data show CDR1 as ENHRY and CDR2 as SYGVKD. The CDR3 DNA reads as TGTGCCATCAGTGACGCCTGGCAGCCCCAGTACTTC. This encodes CAISDAWQPQYF.

This clonotype was observed many times. The chain employs TRBV7-3 and TRBJ1-1; D might be TRBD1 (5 bases). V was clipped by 5 bases and J by 3 bases, with 13 bases between them. The germline gives CDR1 SGHTA, CDR2 FQGTGA. The CDR3 loop spans 14 amino acids. For the CDR3, the DNA is TGTGCCAGCAGCCTTTCCGGGGGGTACACTGAAGCTTTCTTT. Amino acids: CASSLSGGYTEAFF.

V gene TRBV24-1 combines with J gene TRBJ1-2; 9 positions agree with TRBD1. Germline CDR1 and CDR2: KGHDR and SFDVKD. The CDR3 spans 15 residues. V shed 6 bases and J 2 bases; nucleotides not matched to a gene: 6. CDR3 region: CATSPRDRENYGYTF. CDR3 nucleotides: TGTGCCACCAGTCCCCGGGACAGGGAGAACTATGGCTACACCTTC.

This clonotype was recorded a few times. One junction end does not reproduce the germline sequence, and a read error may be involved. This chain uses TRBV10-1 with TRBJ2-7, with D maybe TRBD2 (5 bases). The CDR3 totals 12 residues. Germline CDR1 and CDR2: WNHNN and SYGVQD (reference sequence). The CDR3 DNA reads TGCGCCAGCAGTACGAGCACCGGGGAGCTGTACTTC. It specifies CASSTSTGELYF.

This clonotype was seen ten or more times. V and J are TRBV4-1 and TRBJ1-2; a weak D match, TRBD1 (6 bases). Germline CDR1 reads MGHRA; CDR2 reads YSYEKL. The CDR3 runs 15 residues. Deletions cut 3 bases from V and 4 bases from J, with 15 bases between. The CDR3 region is CASSHGTGKGYGYTF. The CDR3 bases are TGCGCCAGCAGCCACGGAACAGGGAAGGGCTATGGCTACACCTTC.

This clonotype was found a few times. This chain joins TRBV5-5 and TRBJ1-2, with D perhaps TRBD1 (5 bases). V was clipped by 2 bases and J by 4 bases, with 12 bases between them. CDR1 SGHKS and CDR2 YYEKEE come from the germline V gene (reference sequence). CDR3 length: 14 residues. The CDR3 DNA reads as TGTGCCAGCAGCTTAGGGCAGGGCTCCTATGGCTACACCTTC. This sequence encodes CASSLGQGSYGYTF. Looking up the rest from reference TRBV5-5 and TRBJ1-2 gives the full variable domain: DAGVTQSPTHLIKTRGQQVTLRCSPISGHKSVSWYQQVLGQGPQFIFQYYEKEERGRGNFPDRFSARQFPNYSSELNVNALLLGDSALYLCASSLGQGSYGYTFGSGTRLTVV.

This chain joins TRBV10-3 and TRBJ1-1; no definite D call. This CDR3 has 15 residues. Per germline, CDR1 ENHRY and CDR2 SYGVKD. V shed 0 bases and J shed 7 bases, with 15 bases lying between them. The CDR3 DNA reads TGTGCCATCAGTGAGTCCACGGGTGGGTACAATGAAGCTTTCTTT. It codes for CAISESTGGYNEAFF.